Following are 9 T cell receptor beta chains from one sample sequenced in a study of T cell responses to AZD1222 COVID-19 vaccine. Profiling relied on immunoSEQ multiplex PCR, and the TCRdb table lists in-frame clones only, not all of them. The sample holds 200,000 or so clones, approximately 91% seen once. This specimen consisted of peripheral blood, obtained on day 0 of AZD1222 vaccination. All receptors derive from an adult in good health.

The chain joins TRBV12-3 or TRBV12-4 to TRBJ1-2, with 9 bases identical to TRBD1. There are 12 residues in the CDR3. With 7 bases clipped from V and 7 bases from J, the junction kept 4 bases outside the gene matches. CDR3 in amino acids: CASITGGTGYTF. CDR3 coding DNA: TGTGCCAGCATTACAGGGGGCACTGGCTACACCTTC.

The chain joins TRBV2 to TRBJ2-2; D remains unclear. Per the germline V gene, CDR1 is SNHLY and CDR2 is FYNNEI. This CDR3 spans 14 amino acids. Deletions cut 6 bases from V and 0 bases from J, with 8 bases between. The CDR3 coding sequence is TGTGCCAGCAGAGCGAATACGAACACCGGGGAGCTGTTTTTT. This codes for CASRANTNTGELFF.

The rearrangement joins TRBV6-2 or TRBV6-3 to TRBJ2-5, with 8 bases matching TRBD2. V trimming: 6 bases; J trimming: 7 bases; junction bases outside the gene matches: 7. This CDR3 contains 13 residues. Looked up from germline, CDR1 is MNHEY and CDR2 is SVGEGT. CDR3 residues: CASSMTSEGTQYF. The CDR3 coding sequence is TGTGCCAGCAGCATGACTAGCGAAGGGACCCAGTACTTC.

This clone was seen once. This chain joins TRBV19 and TRBJ1-2, with D unresolved. V shed 5 bases and J shed 6 bases, with 13 bases lying between them. Germline V gene lookup returns CDR1 LNHDA and CDR2 SQIVND (reference sequence). This CDR3 comprises 13 residues. CDR3 nucleotides: TGTGCCAGTAGTCGACGAGGGATGGATGGCTACACCTTC. It is translated as CASSRRGMDGYTF.

The gene calls are TRBV7-9 and TRBJ2-5, with D uncertain. Germline-derived CDR1 and CDR2 are SEHNR and FQNEAQ (reference sequence). There are 12 residues in the CDR3. The V end lost 4 bases, the J end lost 2 bases, and 5 bases lay between the germline ends. Here the CDR3 reads CASSSGQETQYF. As DNA, the CDR3 is TGTGCCAGCAGCTCCGGACAAGAGACCCAGTACTTC.

This clone was picked up one time. The gene calls are TRBV11-2 and TRBJ2-3; TRBD1 aligns across 7 bases. Trimming at V came to 7 bases and at J to 6 bases, leaving 13 bases not matched to a gene. CDR1 SGHAT and CDR2 FQNNGV come from the germline V gene. The CDR3 loop spans 15 amino acids. CDR3 loop: CASTSPGTAQDTQYF. Here the CDR3 DNA reads TGTGCCAGCACCTCCCCCGGGACAGCCCAGGATACGCAGTATTTT.

The chain links TRBV5-6 to TRBJ1-2; TRBD1 is a possible D gene (6 bases). Trimming took 0 bases from V and 4 from J, leaving 13 bases between them. The CDR3 contains 15 residues. Germline-derived CDR1 and CDR2 are SGHDT and YYEEEE. Here the CDR3 DNA reads TGTGCCAGCAGCTTGGAGAGGGGGTCCCCCTATGGCTACACCTTC. Its protein product is CASSLERGSPYGYTF.

This rearrangement joins TRBV19 to TRBJ2-5, with 8 bases identical to TRBD2. The CDR3 is made up of 14 amino acids. The germline V gene encodes CDR1 LNHDA and CDR2 SQIVND (reference sequence). V shed 7 bases, J shed 1 base, and the junction held 5 bases outside the gene matches. The DNA for the CDR3 is TGTGCCAGTATCGGAGCGGGGGCCCAAGAGACCCAGTACTTC. It codes for CASIGAGAQETQYF.

This clone has just one count. The chain combines TRBV6-2 or TRBV6-3 with TRBJ2-7; 11 bases fit TRBD2. V lost 2 bases and J lost 3; bases outside the gene matches: 12. Germline V lookup: CDR1 MNHEY, CDR2 SVGEGT. This CDR3 comprises 18 residues. CDR3 sequence (DNA): TGTGCCAGCAGTTACGATCTGCCAGGCCTAGCGGGAGGCTACGAGCAGTACTTC. Residues: CASSYDLPGLAGGYEQYF.